The rows below give T cell receptor beta chains drawn from one sample of a study of regulatory T cells in long-lasting Graves disease. One entry per CDR3 protein, called by TCRdb with MiXCR from the multiplex PCR reads. This sample yields 450,000 or so distinct CDR3 sequences, of which roughly 22% are seen a single time; around 14% belongs to the top ten. This material consisted of peripheral blood mononuclear cells (PBMCs), taken when the disease was refractory, from a patient treated with antithyroid drugs. The receptors come from a female donor with Graves disease. Each CDR3 is given with its conserved first and last residue. A D gene is named only where the DNA matches it firmly. Clone size is given for some rows only: seen once, a few or many times, or a class if the clone is expanded.

j_call	clone_size	d_call	cdr3_length	v_call	cdr3_aa	cdr3_nt
TRBJ2-7	-	TRBD1	16	TRBV12-3/TRBV12-4	CASSVEVTGVLYEQYF	TGTGCCAGCAGCGTAGAAGTGACAGGGGTTCTCTACGAGCAGTACTTC
TRBJ1-5	few	-	13	TRBV3-1	CASSQGAEQPQHF	TGTGCCAGCAGCCAAGGGGCCGAACAGCCCCAGCATTTT
TRBJ2-5	-	TRBD2	12	TRBV20-1	CSARDTSGIQYF	TGCAGTGCTAGAGATACTAGCGGGATTCAGTACTTC
TRBJ1-6	-	TRBD1	13	TRBV7-2	CASKGDRNSPLHF	TGTGCCAGCAAGGGGGACAGAAACTCACCCCTCCACTTT
TRBJ2-2	-	-	16	TRBV7-2	CASSLTTRQNTGELFF	TGTGCCAGCAGCCTAACGACAAGGCAGAACACCGGGGAGCTGTTTTTT
TRBJ2-7	few	TRBD2	15	TRBV3-1	CASSAPGTRAYEQYF	TGTGCCAGCAGCGCCCCCGGGACTAGGGCCTACGAGCAGTACTTC
TRBJ2-7	many	-	13	TRBV19	CASRVGGSYEQYF	TGTGCCAGTAGAGTTGGGGGCTCCTACGAGCAGTACTTC
TRBJ2-2	-	-	14	TRBV29-1	CSVHTGEAGGELFF	TGCAGCGTCCACACAGGGGAAGCGGGCGGGGAGCTGTTTTTT
TRBJ2-7	many	TRBD2	12	TRBV28	CASLGSGDEQYF	TGTGCCAGTTTGGGAAGCGGGGACGAGCAGTACTTC
TRBJ1-1	-	TRBD1	14	TRBV19	CASSINGQGAPSFF	TGTGCCAGTAGTATAAATGGACAGGGGGCACCAAGTTTCTTT
TRBJ1-5	-	-	12	TRBV9	CASSVDGQPQHF	TGTGCCAGCAGCGTAGATGGGCAGCCCCAGCATTTT
TRBJ2-7	-	TRBD2	13	TRBV12-3/TRBV12-4	CASSLGTSVEQYF	TGTGCCAGCAGTTTAGGGACTAGCGTCGAGCAGTACTTC
TRBJ1-4	few	-	17	TRBV3-1	CASSQEWGRGSNEKLFF	TGTGCCAGCAGCCAAGAGTGGGGGCGCGGTTCTAACGAAAAACTGTTTTTT
TRBJ2-7	-	-	13	TRBV29-1	CSVVEGVLGEQYF	TGCAGCGTTGTGGAGGGGGTGTTGGGCGAGCAGTACTTC
TRBJ1-1	-	TRBD1	18	TRBV4-3	CASSQGNPGQAFHTEAFF	TGCGCCAGCAGCCAGGGTAATCCGGGACAGGCTTTTCACACTGAAGCTTTCTTT
TRBJ1-1	-	-	14	TRBV7-9	CASSLETGNTEAFF	TGTGCCAGCAGCCTTGAGACAGGGAACACTGAAGCTTTCTTT
TRBJ1-1	few	-	15	TRBV7-9	CASSTQTDSYTEAFF	TGTGCCAGCAGCACCCAGACAGACTCCTACACTGAAGCTTTCTTT
TRBJ2-7	-	-	13	TRBV28	CASSPAWTNEQYF	TGTGCCAGCAGTCCAGCTTGGACCAACGAGCAGTACTTC
TRBJ2-7	few	-	13	TRBV20-1	CSADGGWPYEQYF	TGCAGTGCTGACGGGGGTTGGCCCTACGAGCAGTACTTC
TRBJ1-2	-	-	15	TRBV6-5	CASSYVGVGGYGYTF	TGTGCCAGCAGTTACGTCGGTGTAGGTGGCTATGGCTACACCTTC
TRBJ1-5	-	-	13	TRBV6-1	CASRNWGHQPQHF	TGTGCCAGCAGGAACTGGGGGCACCAGCCCCAGCATTTT
TRBJ2-7	-	TRBD2	14	TRBV12-3/TRBV12-4	CASSPQGGFNEQYF	TGTGCCAGCAGTCCCCAGGGAGGGTTTAACGAGCAGTACTTC
TRBJ1-1	few	-	16	TRBV4-3	CASSFSRSGAGTEAFF	TGCGCCAGCAGCTTTTCGAGGTCAGGGGCGGGCACTGAAGCTTTCTTT
TRBJ1-2	many	TRBD1	11	TRBV29-1	CSVVTGNGYTF	TGCAGCGTGGTGACAGGGAACGGCTACACCTTC
TRBJ1-1	few	-	11	TRBV30	CAWSYRTEAFF	TGTGCCTGGAGTTATCGGACTGAAGCTTTCTTT
TRBJ1-5	few	-	15	TRBV20-1	CSARGTGFSNQPQHF	TGCAGTGCTAGAGGAACAGGGTTTAGCAATCAGCCCCAGCATTTT
TRBJ1-1	-	-	12	TRBV20-1	CSLLWGSTEAFF	TGCAGTCTACTCTGGGGGAGCACTGAAGCTTTCTTT
TRBJ1-2	few	-	14	TRBV5-5	CASSLTAQGGGYTF	TGTGCCAGCAGCTTGACGGCGCAGGGCGGTGGCTACACCTTC
TRBJ1-4	many	-	16	TRBV7-2	CASSLESAGVNEKLFF	TGTGCCAGCAGCTTAGAGTCGGCGGGGGTTAATGAAAAACTGTTTTTT
TRBJ2-5	many	-	13	TRBV12-3/TRBV12-4	CASSLDGQETQYF	TGTGCCAGCAGCTTAGACGGCCAAGAGACCCAGTACTTC
TRBJ1-2	many	TRBD1	14	TRBV7-2	CASSLTGTGVGYTF	TGTGCCAGCAGTCTAACCGGGACAGGGGTCGGCTACACCTTC
TRBJ1-2	-	TRBD1	14	TRBV20-1	CNAVDRVGYNGYTF	TGCAATGCTGTTGACAGGGTGGGTTATAATGGCTACACCTTC
TRBJ2-5	many	-	13	TRBV6-1	CASSVPGAETQYF	TGTGCCAGCAGTGTGCCAGGGGCGGAGACCCAGTACTTC
TRBJ2-3	few	-	11	TRBV7-9	CASHAWDTQYF	TGTGCCTCCCACGCATGGGATACGCAGTATTTT
TRBJ1-3	few	-	16	TRBV2	CASRADSTLSGNTIYF	TGTGCCAGCAGGGCGGACAGTACGCTCTCTGGAAACACCATATATTTT
TRBJ1-3	-	-	12	TRBV12-3/TRBV12-4	CATGSPGNTIYF	TGTGCTACAGGCTCCCCTGGAAACACCATATATTTT
TRBJ1-3	many	-	15	TRBV12-3/TRBV12-4	CASSSDWDSGNTIYF	TGTGCCAGCAGTTCAGACTGGGACTCTGGAAACACCATATATTTT
TRBJ2-5	many	-	13	TRBV24-1	CATGRASQETQYF	TGTGCCACCGGGCGCGCCTCACAAGAGACCCAGTACTTC
TRBJ1-2	few	-	11	TRBV20-1	CSAVWGEGYTF	TGCAGTGCGGTGTGGGGTGAAGGCTACACCTTC
TRBJ2-3	-	TRBD2	14	TRBV6-1	CATTNGGAGDTQYF	TGTGCCACCACCAACGGGGGGGCCGGAGATACGCAGTATTTT
TRBJ1-1	many	-	11	TRBV28	CASSDWTEAFF	TGTGCCAGCAGTGATTGGACAGAAGCTTTCTTT
TRBJ1-2	few	-	12	TRBV7-9	CASSLNTYGYTF	TGTGCCAGCAGCCTCAACACTTATGGCTACACCTTC